Shown below are 20 T cell receptor beta chains from a single sample sequenced in a study of T cell responses to AZD1222 COVID-19 vaccine. The table came from immunoSEQ multiplex PCR; TCRdb's copy has only in-frame clones and leaves some out. The sample has 180,000 or so clones; about nine tenths are singletons. This sample comprised peripheral blood, obtained 28 days after the second AZD1222 dose. These receptors originate from an adult who received the AZD1222 COVID-19 vaccine.

CDR3 amino acids: CASSQSGSYEQYF. The CDR3 region has the DNA TGTGCCAGCAGCCAATCGGGGAGCTACGAGCAGTACTTC. The chain couples TRBV3-1 (or the pseudogene TRBV3-2) to TRBJ2-7; D perhaps matches TRBD2 (5 bases). V was clipped by 2 bases and J by 3 bases, with 8 bases between them. There are 13 residues in the CDR3. The germline CDR1 and CDR2 sequences are LGHDT and YNNKEL (reference sequence).

A note on this clone: The sample has other DNA sequences that encode this CDR3 too. The chain combines TRBV19 with TRBJ1-3; 7 positions agree with TRBD1. This CDR3 contains 15 residues. With 5 bases clipped from V and 0 bases from J, the junction kept 4 bases outside the gene matches. Germline CDR1 LNHDA, CDR2 SQIVND (reference sequence). DNA of the CDR3: TGTGCCAGTAGTCCGGACAGGAGCTCTGGAAACACCATATATTTT. Translating it yields CASSPDRSSGNTIYF.

This chain connects TRBV7-2 to TRBJ2-3; D tentatively fits TRBD1 or TRBD2 (7 bases each). This CDR3 spans 14 amino acids. Deletions cut 4 bases from V and 1 base from J, with 9 bases between. The germline V gene has CDR1 SGHTA and CDR2 FQGNSA. The CDR3 loop is CASSSGGGTDTQYF. The CDR3, as DNA: TGTGCCAGCAGCTCAGGGGGGGGCACAGATACGCAGTATTTT.

The chain employs TRBV28 and TRBJ1-1; D ambiguous. The V and J ends lost 2 bases and 1 base respectively, with 8 bases between them. Germline CDR1 is MDHEN and CDR2 is SYDVKM. CDR3 length equals 14 residues. In DNA, the CDR3 is TGTGCCAGCAGTTTAGTTCGGGGGAACACTGAAGCTTTCTTT. This sequence encodes CASSLVRGNTEAFF.

The chain couples TRBV2 to TRBJ2-2; 7 positions agree with TRBD2. V trimming: 7 bases; J trimming: 1 base; junction bases outside the gene matches: 3. This CDR3 has 14 amino acids. In germline, CDR1 is SNHLY, CDR2 FYNNEI. Here the CDR3 reads CASNQRGNTGELFF. DNA for the CDR3: TGTGCCAGCAACCAGCGGGGGAACACCGGGGAGCTGTTTTTT.

This rearrangement joins TRBV30 to TRBJ1-2; 10 bases map to TRBD1. Germline V lookup: CDR1 GTSNPN, CDR2 SVGIG (reference sequence). V gave up 4 bases and J gave up 8 bases; unmatched junction bases: 10. The CDR3 length is 14 residues. CDR3 amino acids: CAWIPGQGTGGYTF. CDR3 nucleotide sequence: TGTGCCTGGATCCCGGGACAGGGGACTGGAGGCTACACCTTC.

This rearrangement joins TRBV19 to TRBJ2-2, with 11 nucleotides matching TRBD1. The germline V gene has CDR1 LNHDA and CDR2 SQIVND (reference sequence). Trimming took 5 bases from V and 6 from J; bases not matched to a gene: 8. CDR3 length equals 16 residues. The CDR3 reads CASSRPGTGGPGELFF. The CDR3 region has the DNA TGTGCCAGTAGTCGACCCGGGACAGGGGGTCCCGGGGAGCTGTTTTTT.

This chain uses TRBV5-4 with TRBJ2-3; 11 bases match TRBD2. CDR3 length: 16 residues. Germline assignment: CDR1 SGHNT and CDR2 YYREEE (reference sequence). V shed 3 bases and J 0 bases; nucleotides not matched to a gene: 3. For the CDR3, the DNA is TGTGCCAGCAGCTACGGGACTAGCGGTAGCACAGATACGCAGTATTTT. Protein: CASSYGTSGSTDTQYF.

The CDR3 here is CASSEWSLRTETQYF. The CDR3 DNA follows: TGTGCCAGCAGTGAGTGGTCCCTCCGTACAGAGACCCAGTACTTC. The V call is TRBV6-1, the J call TRBJ2-5; no clear D gene. The CDR3 totals 15 residues. Germline assignment: CDR1 MNHNS and CDR2 SASEGT. Trimming removed 3 bases at V and 4 bases at J, with 15 bases between.

Notes on this clone: The junction departs from germline at one end; a sequencing error may be responsible. This chain joins TRBV5-1 and TRBJ2-2; TRBD2 aligns across 10 bases. The CDR3 consists of 16 residues. Germline V gives CDR1 SGHRS, CDR2 YFSETQ. The CDR3 DNA follows: TGCGCCAGCAGCTTCAGAACTAGCGGGAACGCCGGGGAGCTGTTTTTT. It is translated as CASSFRTSGNAGELFF.

J is TRBJ1-1 and V is TRBV6-5; tentatively, D is TRBD1 (5 bases). The germline V and J ends were trimmed by 4 bases and 3 bases, with 9 bases remaining between them. Germline CDR1 and CDR2: MNHEY and SVGAGI. The CDR3 length is 13 residues. CDR3 bases: TGTGCCAGCAGTTCAATAGGGGACACTGAAGCTTTCTTT. This gives the protein CASSSIGDTEAFF.

J is TRBJ2-3 and V is TRBV7-2, with D uncertain. Germline V gene sequence: CDR1 SGHTA, CDR2 FQGNSA. The CDR3 contains 14 residues. The V and J ends lost 5 bases and 3 bases respectively, with 12 bases between them. CDR3: CASSKTRATDTQYF. As DNA, the CDR3 is TGTGCCAGCAGCAAAACAAGGGCAACAGATACGCAGTATTTT.

This clone has just one count. The chain couples TRBV7-3 to TRBJ2-2; 9 bases are a match to TRBD2. The V gene end was trimmed by 5 bases and the J gene end by 8 bases; junction bases not matched to a gene: 9. Germline-derived CDR1 and CDR2 are SGHTA and FQGTGA. The CDR3 loop spans 15 amino acids. CDR3 sequence (DNA): TGTGCCAGCAGCATTGCGGGAGGGCCGTCGGGGGAGCTGTTTTTT. It translates to CASSIAGGPSGELFF.

The chain couples TRBV4-2 to TRBJ2-1; 7 nucleotides line up with TRBD2. Germline CDR1 and CDR2: LGHNA and YNFKEQ. CDR3 length: 18 residues. Germline trimming cut 0 bases from V and 0 bases from J; bases unmatched to any gene: 8. The CDR3 loop is CASSQEWRTSSSYNEQFF. CDR3 DNA sequence: TGTGCCAGCAGCCAAGAGTGGCGGACTAGTAGCTCCTACAATGAGCAGTTCTTC.

The V and J genes are TRBV7-2 and TRBJ1-6, with 9 bases matching TRBD1. The CDR3 has 14 amino acids. The trim removed 6 bases at V and 11 bases at J, leaving 8 bases unmatched. Germline V lookup: CDR1 SGHTA, CDR2 FQGNSA. Written as DNA, the CDR3 is TGTGCCAGCAGGACAGGGGGGGAAGGTACACCCCTCCACTTT. It is translated as CASRTGGEGTPLHF.

This chain uses TRBV7-8 with TRBJ1-1; D is undetermined. The CDR3 runs 17 residues. Deletions cut 3 bases from V and 2 bases from J, with 19 bases between. Germline CDR1 SGHVS, CDR2 FQNEAQ. The CDR3 bases are TGTGCCAGCAGCTTTACTTATGGCCTCCCTGCTAACACTGAAGCTTTCTTT. It translates to CASSFTYGLPANTEAFF.

This chain connects TRBV6-6 to TRBJ2-5; D remains ambiguous. Looked up from germline, CDR1 is MNHNY and CDR2 is SVGAGI (reference sequence). This CDR3 is 14 amino acids long. Trimming removed 5 bases from V and 4 bases from J, with 14 bases in between. In DNA, the CDR3 is TGTGCCAGCAGTCCTCTGACCCCCCCAGAGACCCAGTACTTC. As protein: CASSPLTPPETQYF.

This sequence joins TRBV28 and TRBJ1-1; possibly TRBD1 for D (5 bases). Per the germline V gene, CDR1 is MDHEN and CDR2 is SYDVKM. The CDR3 extends over 17 amino acids. V was shortened by 8 bases and J by 0 bases, with 22 bases between the two germline ends. DNA of the CDR3: TGTGCCAGCCCTCCCTGGGACCCAAGTGGAATGAACACTGAAGCTTTCTTT. This sequence encodes CASPPWDPSGMNTEAFF.

This clone was detected only once. The chain carries TRBV9 and TRBJ1-2; TRBD1 aligns across 12 bases. This CDR3 is built from 18 residues. The trim removed 3 bases at V and 2 bases at J, leaving 11 bases unmatched. Germline V lookup: CDR1 SGDLS, CDR2 YYNGEE. The DNA of the CDR3 is TGTGCCAGCAGCGAGGGGGACAGGGGGCGCCGAGGAAACTATGGCTACACCTTC. This codes for CASSEGDRGRRGNYGYTF.

V gene TRBV14 combines with J gene TRBJ2-3; D call uncertain. CDR3 size: 16 residues. Between the trimmed V and J ends, which lost 0 bases and 1 base, there was a span of 11 bases. Germline V gene data show CDR1 as SGHDN and CDR2 as FVKESK. This CDR3 reads CASSQDAALRTDTQYF. In DNA form, the CDR3 reads TGTGCCAGCAGCCAAGATGCGGCACTTCGCACAGATACGCAGTATTTT.